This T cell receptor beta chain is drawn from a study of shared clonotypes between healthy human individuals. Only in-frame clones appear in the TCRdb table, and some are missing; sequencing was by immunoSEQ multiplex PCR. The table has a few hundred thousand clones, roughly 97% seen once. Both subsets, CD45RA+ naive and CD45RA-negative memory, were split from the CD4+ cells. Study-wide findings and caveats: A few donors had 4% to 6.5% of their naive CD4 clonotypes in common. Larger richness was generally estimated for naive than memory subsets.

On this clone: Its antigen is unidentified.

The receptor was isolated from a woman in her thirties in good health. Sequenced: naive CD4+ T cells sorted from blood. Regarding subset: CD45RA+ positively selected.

This chain's CDR3 is CASSLARDSSSYNEQFF. CDR3 nucleotides: TGTGCCAGCAGCTTGGCTCGGGACAGTAGCTCCTACAATGAGCAGTTCTTC. This rearrangement joins TRBV5-6 to TRBJ2-1; 7 bases agree with TRBD1. The CDR3 sequence is 17 residues long. V was clipped by 0 bases and J by 0 bases; unmatched bases: 6. Germline V CDR1 and CDR2: SGHDT, YYEEEE.